This TCR beta chain emerged from a study of blood T cell repertoires in COVID-19. About the research overall: Material from acute and convalescent COVID-19 was sourced from the United States, Italy and Spain. Sample material is recorded as cDNA or gDNA derived from T cells, B-cell-depleted T cells, or PBMCs.

The V gene lost 2 bases and the J gene lost 2 bases, with 7 bases spanning the gap. This CDR3 is built from 13 residues. The germline CDR1 and CDR2 sequences are MNHNS and SASEGT. Original handling: Scientists estimated how many nucleated cells there were by amplifying reference gene primers. This table comes from immunoSEQ multiplex PCR, and its TCRdb copy is limited to in-frame clones, with some not included. The DNA gave D and trimming, while V, J and clone size come from that table. The table includes 250,000 or so clones, 85% detected once. The chain carries TRBV6-1 and TRBJ2-7; a weak D match, TRBD1 (5 bases). The receptor's source is a woman aged 55-69 years with active or convalescent COVID-19. The sample consisted of peripheral blood. Written as DNA, the CDR3 is TGTGCCAGCAGTGAACGACAGCCCTACGAGCAGTACGTC. It translates to CASSERQPYEQYV.